This T cell receptor beta chain was documented in a study of HIV-infected children after antiretroviral therapy interruption. About the research overall: Median age was roughly 10 years (interruption) and roughly 8 years (continuous). Weeks 0, 12, interruption end (24 or 48), and about 3 years post-study gave interruption-arm samples. Most children had recorded EBV and CMV exposure. General observations from the study: By the end of treatment interruption, naive CD4+ clonality (Gini) increased.

Treatment denoted: PENTA 11 planned treatment interruption arm or continuous ART arm. V lost 1 base to trimming and J lost 5 bases, with 15 bases between them. In germline, CDR1 is DFQATT, CDR2 SNEGSKA (reference sequence). This CDR3 comprises 14 residues. This clonotype came up many times. Antigen unknown. Unique molecular identifiers were included in an RNA-based 3' RACE TCR library. TCRdb reanalysed the 3' RACE reads using MiXCR and keeps one entry per CDR3 protein. The sample has about 37,000 distinct CDR3 sequences; about 6.5% are singletons. This rearrangement joins TRBV20-1 to TRBJ2-7; D is possibly TRBD1 (6 bases). The specimen was CD45RA+ CD4+ T cells from PBMCs, pooled from several time points, collected from a donor given antiretroviral therapy, either interrupted or continuous. Sample subset: naive CD4+ CD45RA+ CD45RO- T cells. The sequence came from a pool of human donors with HIV. The DNA of the CDR3 is TGCAGTGCTAGAGCCCAGAGGGGGTACCACGAGCAGTACTTC. This codes for CSARAQRGYHEQYF.